These 32 T cell receptor beta chains were sequenced from one sample in a study of blood T cell repertoires in COVID-19. Sequencing used immunoSEQ multiplex PCR; TCRdb keeps in-frame clones, though not all of them. The data hold tens of thousands of clones, with around 91% observed a single time. Sequenced input: peripheral blood. These receptor sequences come from a man between 70 and 80 years old with active or convalescent COVID-19.

V usage is TRBV29-1 and J usage is TRBJ1-4; no definite D call. Per germline, CDR1 SQVTM and CDR2 ANQGSEA. Trimming cost V 2 bases and J 7 bases, with 11 bases left between them. CDR3 length: 13 residues. For the CDR3, the DNA is TGCAGCGTTGAAACCGGCGAGGGTGAAAAACTGTTTTTT. This encodes CSVETGEGEKLFF. Full variable domain (outside the CDR3, taken from reference TRBV29-1 and TRBJ1-4): SAVISQKPSRDICQRGTSLTIQCQVDSQVTMMFWYRQQPGQSLTLIATANQGSEATYESGFVIDKFPISRPNLTFSTLTVSNMSPEDSSIYLCSVETGEGEKLFFGSGTQLSVL.

The CDR3, as DNA: TGTGCCAGTAGCGGACAGGGCTCTGGAAACACCATATATTTT. Its protein is CASSGQGSGNTIYF. The rearrangement uses TRBV19 and TRBJ1-3, with 8 bases that match TRBD1. This CDR3 region has 14 residues. Germline V gene lookup returns CDR1 LNHDA and CDR2 SQIVND (reference sequence). V lost 6 bases and J lost 0; bases outside the gene matches: 1.

The chain joins TRBV28 to TRBJ1-6; 7 bases map to TRBD1. Germline-derived CDR1 and CDR2 are MDHEN and SYDVKM. V lost 8 bases and J lost 6; bases outside the gene matches: 10. The CDR3 consists of 15 residues. CDR3 bases: TGTGCCAGCCAGCCGGGACAGCGGACTAATTCACCCCTCCACTTT. Protein: CASQPGQRTNSPLHF.

This sequence joins TRBV5-1 and TRBJ2-1; TRBD2 agrees at 7 bases. Germline V gene lookup returns CDR1 SGHRS and CDR2 YFSETQ. V lost 6 bases, J lost 0 bases, and 6 bases stayed unmatched. The CDR3 is made up of 15 amino acids. The CDR3 here is CASNTGGSSYNEQFF. The CDR3 DNA is TGCGCCAGCAATACGGGGGGAAGCTCCTACAATGAGCAGTTCTTC.

The chain uses TRBV7-9 and TRBJ1-2, with D possibly TRBD1 on 5 matching bases. Germline CDR1 and CDR2: SEHNR and FQNEAQ (reference sequence). V was clipped by 1 base and J by 7 bases, with 10 bases between them. The CDR3 contains 13 residues. CDR3 loop: CASSLGTSPGYTF. The CDR3 DNA is TGTGCCAGCAGCTTAGGGACAAGCCCTGGCTACACCTTC.

V gene TRBV19 combines with J gene TRBJ2-7, with D possibly being TRBD1 (6 bases). The CDR3 sequence is 15 residues long. V lost 3 bases, J lost 0 bases, and 12 bases lay in between. The germline CDR1 and CDR2 sequences are LNHDA and SQIVND (reference sequence). The CDR3 region has the DNA TGTGCCAGTAGTATGGGGGCCGGTCCCTCCTACGAGCAGTACTTC. Translated, it gives CASSMGAGPSYEQYF.

The chain links TRBV3-1 (or the pseudogene TRBV3-2) to TRBJ2-3, with a possible D match to TRBD2 (5 bases). Trimming cost V 0 bases and J 0 bases, with 19 bases left between them. CDR1 and CDR2 (germline): LGHDT, YNNKEL (reference sequence). The CDR3 runs to 19 residues. The CDR3 DNA follows: TGTGCCAGCAGCCAAGATCAGCGGTATATCTTCAGAAGCACAGATACGCAGTATTTT. It specifies CASSQDQRYIFRSTDTQYF.

The chain uses TRBV27 and TRBJ1-5; TRBD1 matches at 7 bases. Looked up from germline, CDR1 is MNHEY and CDR2 is SMNVEV (reference sequence). V lost 8 bases to trimming and J lost 6 bases; unmatched junction nucleotides: 16. The CDR3 consists of 16 residues. CDR3 loop: CASRQRQGTVGQPQHF. The CDR3 bases are TGTGCCAGCCGGCAGAGACAGGGTACGGTGGGTCAGCCCCAGCATTTT.

CDR3 nucleotides: TGTGCCAGCAGCCGACAGGGGGCATCCTACGAGCAGTACTTC. It is translated as CASSRQGASYEQYF. The chain is built from TRBV7-9 and TRBJ2-7, with 10 bases fitting TRBD1. The CDR3 consists of 14 residues. With V trimmed by 5 bases and J by 1 base, 2 bases remained unmatched. From germline, CDR1 is SEHNR and CDR2 FQNEAQ (reference sequence).

The V and J genes are TRBV24-1 and TRBJ1-2; D gene unclear. Germline CDR1 and CDR2: KGHDR and SFDVKD. CDR3 length equals 15 residues. V was pared by 2 bases and J by 3 bases, with 12 bases between. The CDR3 region has the DNA TGTGCCACCAGTGATTCGTCGGGGAGGGACTATGGCTACACCTTC. Protein product: CATSDSSGRDYGYTF.

This clone turned up a few times. This chain uses TRBV12-5 with TRBJ2-1, with TRBD1 matching over 9 bases. The CDR3 has 16 residues. V lost 0 bases, J lost 5 bases, and 5 bases stayed unmatched. Germline values: CDR1 LGHNT, CDR2 FRNRAP. The CDR3 is CASGLVLGTGHNEQFF. The CDR3, as DNA: TGTGCTAGTGGTTTGGTACTTGGGACAGGGCACAATGAGCAGTTCTTC. The full variable domain, in which reference TRBV12-5 and TRBJ2-1 provide the parts outside the CDR3, is DARVTQTPRHKVTEMGQEVTMRCQPILGHNTVFWYRQTMMQGLELLAYFRNRAPLDDSGMPKDRFSAEMPDATLATLKIQPSEPRDSAVYFCASGLVLGTGHNEQFFGPGTRLTVL.

The chain links TRBV9 to TRBJ2-2; 7 bases fit TRBD1. This CDR3 is 15 amino acids long. The V gene's germline CDR1 is SGDLS and CDR2 YYNGEE. J lost 2 bases, V lost 3 bases, and 4 bases had no gene match. For the CDR3, the DNA is TGTGCCAGCAGCGACGGGACAGTCAACACCGGGGAGCTGTTTTTT. Its protein is CASSDGTVNTGELFF.

V and J are TRBV19 and TRBJ1-2, with D uncertain. V lost 1 base, J lost 4 bases, and 16 bases lay in between. The length of the CDR3 is 16 residues. The germline V gene encodes CDR1 LNHDA and CDR2 SQIVND (reference sequence). The CDR3 DNA is TGTGCCAGTAGTATAGCACGAGACCAGGTCTCCTATGGCTACACCTTC. It translates to CASSIARDQVSYGYTF.

The chain employs TRBV19 and TRBJ1-2, with a possible D match to TRBD1 (5 bases). V was trimmed by 5 bases and J by 4 bases, leaving 8 bases between them. The CDR3 sequence is 12 residues long. The germline V gene has CDR1 LNHDA and CDR2 SQIVND (reference sequence). The CDR3 loop reads CASSVTAYGYTF. The CDR3 DNA follows: TGTGCCAGTAGTGTGACAGCCTATGGCTACACCTTC.

This chain uses TRBV5-6 with TRBJ1-3; 7 nucleotides align to TRBD1. Trimming at V came to 0 bases and at J to 4 bases, leaving 10 bases not matched to a gene. This CDR3 spans 17 amino acids. Germline CDR1 reads SGHDT; CDR2 reads YYEEEE. The CDR3: CASSLGLTGRSGNTIYF. The CDR3, as DNA: TGTGCCAGCAGCTTGGGATTGACAGGGCGGTCAGGAAACACCATATATTTT.

The V gene is TRBV10-3, the J gene TRBJ1-3; no reliable D call. The CDR3 runs 15 residues. From germline, CDR1 is ENHRY and CDR2 SYGVKD. Trimming took off 7 bases at V and 0 bases at J, with 13 bases between the two ends. The CDR3: CAITSEVSSGNTIYF. CDR3 nucleotides: TGTGCCATCACCTCGGAGGTTAGCTCTGGAAACACCATATATTTT.

This chain links TRBV19 with TRBJ2-5, with TRBD2 matching over 10 bases. Germline loops: CDR1 LNHDA, CDR2 SQIVND (reference sequence). The CDR3 runs 14 residues. Germline trimming cut 4 bases from V and 2 bases from J; bases unmatched to any gene: 1. The CDR3 sequence: CASSKAGGQETQYF. CDR3 nucleotide sequence: TGTGCCAGTAGTAAAGCGGGGGGGCAAGAGACCCAGTACTTC.

The CDR3 sequence: CASSLGQTAFF. DNA for the CDR3: TGTGCCAGCAGTTTAGGGCAGACAGCGTTCTTC. This rearrangement joins TRBV6-5 to TRBJ2-1; D perhaps matches TRBD1 (5 bases). This CDR3 is 11 amino acids long. Germline V lookup: CDR1 MNHEY, CDR2 SVGAGI. V lost 4 bases, J lost 15 bases, and 13 bases lay in between.

V gene TRBV9 combines with J gene TRBJ2-3, with 7 nucleotides matching TRBD1. Unmatched junction bases numbered 13, after V lost 4 bases and J lost 2 bases. The germline V gene has CDR1 SGDLS and CDR2 YYNGEE. The CDR3 runs to 17 residues. CDR3 in DNA: TGTGCCAGCAGCCAGGGGCGACAGGGCCATCCCACAGATACGCAGTATTTT. It translates to CASSQGRQGHPTDTQYF.

This clone has a single count. The chain couples TRBV2 to TRBJ1-4; unclear D gene. CDR1 SNHLY and CDR2 FYNNEI come from the germline V gene. This CDR3 has 16 residues. V shed 0 bases and J shed 8 bases, with 16 bases lying between them. CDR3 protein: CASSEASAGGGEKLFF. The CDR3 DNA reads as TGTGCCAGCAGTGAAGCATCGGCAGGAGGAGGGGAAAAACTGTTTTTT.

The chain employs TRBV15 and TRBJ2-1; the match to TRBD1 covers 10 bases. The V gene's germline CDR1 is LNHNV and CDR2 YYDKDF (reference sequence). Trimming at V came to 5 bases and at J to 9 bases, leaving 7 bases not matched to a gene. The CDR3 length is 14 residues. DNA of the CDR3: TGTGCCACCAGCGGCTTGGGGGACAGGGGTGAGCAGTTCTTC. Residues: CATSGLGDRGEQFF.

V usage is TRBV7-8 and J usage is TRBJ2-5; 8 bases are shared with TRBD2. With V trimmed by 2 bases and J by 6 bases, 14 bases remained unmatched. This CDR3 comprises 17 residues. Germline lookup yields CDR1 SGHVS and CDR2 FQNEAQ. CDR3 nucleotides: TGTGCCAGCAGCTTAATAACGGGGGGGGTTTCGGCAAAGACCCAGTACTTC. Amino acids: CASSLITGGVSAKTQYF.

This chain uses TRBV23-1 with TRBJ1-4; D remains ambiguous. TRBV23-1 is reported as an ORF; its role is uncertain. The ends were cut back, 4 bases at V and 0 bases at J, with 18 bases in the middle. CDR3 size: 18 residues. DNA of the CDR3: TGCGCCAGCAGTCCCTTCGGGCTGAGCGGCGCAACTAATGAAAAACTGTTTTTT. It codes for CASSPFGLSGATNEKLFF.

CDR3 amino acids: CASSDGWQDTEAFF. The CDR3 DNA reads TGTGCCAGCAGTGATGGGTGGCAGGACACTGAAGCTTTCTTT. The V gene is TRBV2, the J gene TRBJ1-1, with D unclear. Germline lookup yields CDR1 SNHLY and CDR2 FYNNEI. Trimming removed 3 bases at V and 3 bases at J, with 11 bases between. CDR3 length: 14 residues.

In its sample, this clone was seen once. The chain has TRBV6-5 and TRBJ1-2, with D unclear. Trimming shortened V by 3 bases and J by 3 bases, and 8 bases separated the two germline ends. The CDR3 has 13 residues. Germline CDR1 and CDR2: MNHEY and SVGAGI. The CDR3 here is CASSYDIYYGYTF. CDR3 nucleotides: TGTGCCAGCAGTTATGACATATACTATGGCTACACCTTC.

The CDR3 is CASSPEGEEQYF. The CDR3 DNA follows: TGTGCCAGCTCACCGGAGGGTGAAGAGCAGTACTTC. The J gene is TRBJ2-7, the V gene TRBV18; weak D call: TRBD2 (6 bases). Germline V gives CDR1 KGHSH, CDR2 LQKENI. CDR3 length: 12 residues. V lost 3 bases, J lost 7 bases, and 10 bases lay in between. The full variable domain, rest sourced from reference TRBV18 and TRBJ2-7, is NAGVMQNPRHLVRRRGQEARLRCSPMKGHSHVYWYRQLPEEGLKFMVYLQKENIIDESGMPKERFSAEFPKEGPSILRIQQVVRGDSAAYFCASSPEGEEQYFGPGTRLTVT.

The CDR3 loop is CASRFRTGDYFGAFF. The DNA of the CDR3 is TGTGCCAGCAGATTTCGGACAGGGGATTATTTTGGGGCTTTCTTT. V and J are TRBV13 and TRBJ1-1, with 9 bases fitting TRBD1. Germline CDR1 and CDR2: PRHDT and FYEKMQ (reference sequence). The trim removed 6 bases at V and 11 bases at J, leaving 16 bases unmatched. The CDR3 is 15 amino acids.

This clone was found once. The genes are TRBV4-1 and TRBJ2-2; D not resolved. V was trimmed by 0 bases and J by 4 bases, leaving 6 bases between them. Germline V lookup: CDR1 MGHRA, CDR2 YSYEKL. There are 14 residues in the CDR3. For the CDR3, the DNA is TGCGCCAGCAGCCAAGATAGTACCACCGGGGAGCTGTTTTTT. It is translated as CASSQDSTTGELFF.

CDR3 in amino acids: CASSERTVGNQPQHF. The CDR3 nucleotides read TGTGCCAGCAGTGAAAGGACTGTTGGCAATCAGCCCCAGCATTTT. The chain is built from TRBV6-1 and TRBJ1-5; D is ambiguous. CDR1 and CDR2 (germline): MNHNS, SASEGT. The CDR3 totals 15 residues. V was trimmed by 2 bases and J by 2 bases, leaving 10 bases between them.

This rearrangement joins TRBV19 to TRBJ1-4; D not certain. The germline V and J ends were trimmed by 3 bases and 4 bases, with 6 bases remaining between them. The germline gives CDR1 LNHDA, CDR2 SQIVND (reference sequence). CDR3 length equals 13 residues. CDR3 loop: CASSISFNEKLFF. Here the CDR3 DNA reads TGTGCCAGTAGTATTAGTTTTAATGAAAAACTGTTTTTT.

V is TRBV5-6 and J is TRBJ1-2; 7 positions agree with TRBD1. V lost 2 bases and J lost 6; bases outside the gene matches: 4. Germline CDR1 is SGHDT and CDR2 is YYEEEE. This CDR3 spans 13 amino acids. CDR3 in DNA: TGTGCCAGCAGCTTCGGGACAGAGAATGGCTACACCTTC. Residues: CASSFGTENGYTF.

The chain combines TRBV6-2 or TRBV6-3 with TRBJ2-1, with TRBD2 identical over 10 bases. The V gene end was trimmed by 2 bases and the J gene end by 7 bases; junction bases not matched to a gene: 5. The germline V gene encodes CDR1 MNHEY and CDR2 SVGEGT. The CDR3 has 15 amino acids. CDR3 sequence: CASSYGAGGWNEQFF. CDR3 DNA sequence: TGTGCCAGCAGTTACGGAGCGGGGGGGTGGAATGAGCAGTTCTTC.